Below, 32 T cell receptor beta chains from the same sample are listed, as sequenced in a study of T cell repertoires in cytomegalovirus infection (dated by TCRdb to 2018 to 2020). The treatment or condition label of this sample denotes: in vitro stimulation with specific CMV peptide epitopes to enrich CMV-specific T cells. What these receptors recognize is not known. TCRdb records Illumina HiSeq 1500 as the sequencer. The public reads were quality trimmed at Q25 with fastp and then assembled into clones with MiXCR by TCRdb, keeping productive beta chains. Each entry merges the rows of one CDR3 protein and shows their most common DNA and genes. The sample data list about 700,000 distinct CDR3 sequences, and 30% to 40% of these were observed just once. Together, the top ten hold about 20% of the sample. The material was cultured PBMCs, obtained from culture after CMV antigen stimulation. The receptor source for this set is a human donor in good health (CMV status not recorded). Some clones in this sample may be carry-over from other donors' samples.

The J gene is TRBJ2-7, the V gene TRBV20-1, with D possibly being TRBD1 (5 bases). The CDR3 extends over 11 amino acids. V lost 5 bases and J 9 bases, leaving 14 bases between the germline ends. Germline CDR1 and CDR2: DFQATT and SNEGSKA (reference sequence). The CDR3 reads CSASLDRTQYF. CDR3 DNA sequence: TGCAGTGCTTCCTTAGACAGAACGCAGTACTTC.

This clonotype was seen a few times. The rearrangement links TRBV6-2 or TRBV6-3 to TRBJ2-3; TRBD2 is a possible D gene (6 bases). Deletions cut 6 bases from V and 2 bases from J, with 12 bases between. The CDR3 extends over 14 amino acids. Germline V CDR1 and CDR2: MNHEY, SVGEGT. CDR3 bases: TGTGCCAGCAGAATCCCGGGGGTCACAGATACGCAGTATTTT. Protein: CASRIPGVTDTQYF.

The chain carries TRBV20-1 and TRBJ1-5; D not certain. The V gene's germline CDR1 is DFQATT and CDR2 SNEGSKA (reference sequence). Trimming stripped 3 bases from V and 1 base from J, with 10 bases between. The length of the CDR3 is 14 residues. CDR3 sequence (DNA): TGCAGTGCTAGGGCCCCGGGAAGCAATCAGCCCCAGCATTTT. Amino acid sequence: CSARAPGSNQPQHF.

V usage is TRBV7-2 and J usage is TRBJ2-7, with TRBD2 identical over 7 bases. CDR1 SGHTA and CDR2 FQGNSA come from the germline V gene. The CDR3 covers 14 residues. J was trimmed by 4 bases and V by 0 bases; bases with no gene match: 3. The CDR3 spells CASSLALGLYEQYF. The CDR3 bases are TGTGCCAGCAGCTTAGCTTTGGGACTATACGAGCAGTACTTC. Based on the CDR3 plus reference TRBV7-2 and TRBJ2-7, the full variable domain is GAGVSQSPSNKVTEKGKDVELRCDPISGHTALYWYRQSLGQGLEFLIYFQGNSAPDKSGLPSDRFSAERTGGSVSTLTIQRTQQEDSAVYLCASSLALGLYEQYFGPGTRLTVT.

This chain uses TRBV7-9 with TRBJ1-2, with D perhaps TRBD1 (6 bases). V was shortened by 5 bases and J by 4 bases, with 20 bases between the two germline ends. The germline gives CDR1 SEHNR, CDR2 FQNEAQ (reference sequence). CDR3 length equals 16 residues. In nucleotides, the CDR3 is TGTGCCAGCAGCCCGCGGGCAGGGGCAAGTAGCTATGGCTACACCTTC. It is translated as CASSPRAGASSYGYTF.

The chain links TRBV29-1 to TRBJ2-3; 8 bases are a match to TRBD1. Looked up from germline, CDR1 is SQVTM and CDR2 is ANQGSEA. V lost 7 bases, J lost 1 base, and 4 bases stayed unmatched. The CDR3 spans 13 residues. The CDR3 nucleotides are TGCAGCGGCCAGGGGGCAGGCACAGATACGCAGTATTTT. Encoded protein: CSGQGAGTDTQYF.

This clonotype was counted between two and nine times. The rearrangement links TRBV14 to TRBJ2-2; no clear D. The germline V gene has CDR1 SGHDN and CDR2 FVKESK. V was clipped by 0 bases and J by 3 bases, with 14 bases between them. The CDR3 spans 17 residues. CDR3 loop: CASSQDPQQTYTGELFF. Here the CDR3 DNA reads TGTGCCAGCAGCCAAGATCCCCAACAGACTTACACCGGGGAGCTGTTTTTT.

In its sample, this clonotype was seen a few times. This chain connects TRBV6-5 to TRBJ2-2; 11 nucleotides line up with TRBD1. J gave up 7 bases and V 7 bases, and 5 bases lay outside the gene matches. The CDR3 covers 14 residues. Germline CDR1 and CDR2: MNHEY and SVGAGI. CDR3 protein: CASNGQGAGGELFF. The CDR3 DNA follows: TGTGCCAGCAACGGACAGGGGGCTGGCGGGGAGCTGTTTTTT.

This clonotype has only a few counts. The chain recombines TRBV6-2 or TRBV6-3 with TRBJ2-7; D possibly corresponds to TRBD2 (6 bases). This CDR3 is built from 14 residues. The V end lost 5 bases, the J end lost 0 bases, and 11 bases lay between the germline ends. CDR1 is MNHEY, CDR2 SVGEGT, per germline. Here the CDR3 DNA reads TGTGCCAGCAGTGCCGCGGGGAGCTCCTACGAGCAGTACTTC. This codes for CASSAAGSSYEQYF.

The rearrangement uses TRBV7-9 and TRBJ1-2; 7 nucleotides agree with TRBD1. J gave up 0 bases and V 5 bases, and 9 bases lay outside the gene matches. The CDR3 is 16 amino acids. Per the germline V gene, CDR1 is SEHNR and CDR2 is FQNEAQ (reference sequence). The CDR3 reads CASSKQSGTANYGYTF. The CDR3 DNA sequence: TGTGCCAGCAGCAAACAATCCGGGACAGCTAACTATGGCTACACCTTC.

The chain is built from TRBV10-3 and TRBJ2-3; no clear D gene. Trimming stripped 0 bases from V and 4 bases from J, with 8 bases between. The germline V gene encodes CDR1 ENHRY and CDR2 SYGVKD. The length of the CDR3 is 14 residues. CDR3 sequence reads: CAISESNSADTQYF. CDR3 sequence (DNA): TGTGCCATCAGTGAGTCGAACAGCGCAGATACGCAGTATTTT.

This clonotype was seen a few times. The rearrangement links TRBV2 to TRBJ2-1, with TRBD2 matching over 8 bases. The V segment lost 7 bases and the J segment 7 bases; nucleotides outside the gene matches: 3. Germline V gives CDR1 SNHLY, CDR2 FYNNEI. The CDR3 covers 12 residues. The CDR3 here is CASNGGRNEQFF. The CDR3 DNA reads TGTGCCAGCAATGGCGGGAGGAATGAGCAGTTCTTC.

This clonotype has only a few counts. The V call is TRBV20-1, the J call TRBJ2-5; 8 nucleotides align to TRBD2. Germline CDR1 and CDR2: DFQATT and SNEGSKA (reference sequence). This CDR3 region has 17 residues. The trim removed 3 bases at V and 9 bases at J, leaving 21 bases unmatched. Here the CDR3 reads CSASPLAGSQRGRAQYF. The DNA for the CDR3 is TGCAGTGCTAGTCCCTTGGCGGGCTCACAGCGGGGGCGGGCCCAGTACTTC.

A few counts support this clonotype. V usage is TRBV7-6 and J usage is TRBJ2-2; D is perhaps TRBD1 (5 bases). Per the germline V gene, CDR1 is SGHVS and CDR2 is FNYEAQ. The CDR3 spans 15 residues. Trimming removed 5 bases from V and 10 bases from J, with 20 bases in between. This CDR3 reads CASSTQASGLEELFF. The DNA for the CDR3 is TGTGCCAGCAGCACCCAAGCCTCAGGGTTGGAGGAGCTGTTTTTT. The full variable domain, completed using reference TRBV7-6 and TRBJ2-2, is GAGVSQSPRYKVTKRGQDVALRCDPISGHVSLYWYRQALGQGPEFLTYFNYEAQQDKSGLPNDRFSAERPEGSISTLTIQRTEQRDSAMYRCASSTQASGLEELFFGEGSRLTVL.

The chain carries TRBV27 and TRBJ2-7; TRBD1 or TRBD2 may be the D gene (5 bases each). CDR1 MNHEY and CDR2 SMNVEV come from the germline V gene (reference sequence). Trimming left V 8 bases short and J 1 base short, with 12 bases between. CDR3 length: 13 residues. The CDR3: CASRQEGSYEQYF. DNA of the CDR3: TGTGCCAGCCGGCAAGAGGGGTCCTACGAGCAGTACTTC.

In this sample, this clonotype turned up many times. This rearrangement joins TRBV7-2 to TRBJ2-3; D is perhaps TRBD1 or TRBD2 (5 bases each). CDR3 length equals 14 residues. The germline V and J ends were trimmed by 0 bases and 5 bases, with 9 bases remaining between them. Per germline, CDR1 SGHTA and CDR2 FQGNSA. The CDR3 loop reads CASSLAGGIDTQYF. The CDR3 nucleotides are TGTGCCAGCAGCTTAGCTGGGGGAATAGATACGCAGTATTTT. The full variable domain, with the rest looked up from reference TRBV7-2 and TRBJ2-3, is GAGVSQSPSNKVTEKGKDVELRCDPISGHTALYWYRQSLGQGLEFLIYFQGNSAPDKSGLPSDRFSAERTGGSVSTLTIQRTQQEDSAVYLCASSLAGGIDTQYFGPGTRLTVL.

This clonotype turned up a few times. The chain recombines TRBV7-2 with TRBJ2-5; D is unresolved. This CDR3 comprises 15 residues. Trimming removed 0 bases from V and 1 base from J, with 9 bases in between. The V gene's germline CDR1 is SGHTA and CDR2 FQGNSA. CDR3 loop: CASSLARWSQETQYF. As DNA, the CDR3 is TGTGCCAGCAGCTTAGCTCGGTGGAGCCAAGAGACCCAGTACTTC.

V and J are TRBV5-5 and TRBJ1-6; 7 bases line up with TRBD1. CDR1 SGHKS and CDR2 YYEKEE come from the germline V gene (reference sequence). V shed 4 bases and J 10 bases; nucleotides not matched to a gene: 8. This CDR3 region has 14 residues. The CDR3 protein is CASSTRQGGSPLHF. In nucleotides, the CDR3 is TGTGCCAGCAGCACCCGACAGGGTGGGTCACCCCTCCACTTT.

The chain combines TRBV19 with TRBJ2-1; TRBD2 matches at 7 bases. Germline-derived CDR1 and CDR2 are LNHDA and SQIVND (reference sequence). The CDR3 loop spans 12 amino acids. V lost 5 bases and J lost 16; bases outside the gene matches: 11. The CDR3 DNA reads TGTGCCAGTAGTCTGCGACTAGCAGTAATTTTCTTC. Its protein is CASSLRLAVIFF.

A few counts support this clonotype. V is TRBV25-1 and J is TRBJ2-3, with 8 bases matching TRBD2. V shed 5 bases and J 4 bases; nucleotides not matched to a gene: 8. Germline assignment: CDR1 MGHDK and CDR2 SYGVNS. The length of the CDR3 is 15 residues. CDR3 loop: CASSRGGGYPDTQYF. The DNA for the CDR3 is TGTGCCAGCAGTAGAGGCGGGGGGTACCCAGATACGCAGTATTTT.

The V gene is TRBV27, the J gene TRBJ2-3; D ambiguous. Germline V lookup: CDR1 MNHEY, CDR2 SMNVEV (reference sequence). The CDR3 length is 18 residues. V lost 2 bases, J lost 2 bases, and 20 bases lay in between. For the CDR3, the DNA is TGTGCCAGCAGTTTAACTGACATGACAAGGACCCACACAGATACGCAGTATTTT. Protein: CASSLTDMTRTHTDTQYF.

This clonotype was detected a few times. This chain connects TRBV27 to TRBJ1-4, with D perhaps matching TRBD1 (6 bases). V was pared by 6 bases and J by 8 bases, with 19 bases between. The germline gives CDR1 MNHEY, CDR2 SMNVEV (reference sequence). This CDR3 has 15 amino acids. The CDR3 DNA reads as TGTGCCAGCAGCCAACAGGGACCCCGGCCGGAAAAACTGTTTTTT. Amino acids: CASSQQGPRPEKLFF.

The chain carries TRBV7-9 and TRBJ2-3; D may be TRBD1 (6 bases). The germline V gene has CDR1 SEHNR and CDR2 FQNEAQ (reference sequence). The CDR3 loop spans 16 amino acids. With 4 bases removed from V and 2 bases from J, the gap between germline ends came to 16 bases. CDR3 nucleotide sequence: TGTGCCAGCAGCTCCCGGGACACAAACCCCACAGATACGCAGTATTTT. The encoded protein is CASSSRDTNPTDTQYF.

The chain has TRBV6-8 and TRBJ2-3, with 8 bases identical to TRBD2. CDR1 is MNHGY and CDR2 is SAAAGT in the germline V gene. The CDR3 spans 15 residues. V shed 4 bases and J 4 bases; nucleotides not matched to a gene: 7. In DNA, the CDR3 is TGTGCCAGCAGTTCCGGAGCGGGAGTGGCAGATACGCAGTATTTT. It translates to CASSSGAGVADTQYF.

The count of this clonotype is one. This sequence joins TRBV10-3 and TRBJ2-1, with 11 bases lining up with TRBD1. The CDR3 spans 15 residues. Looked up from germline, CDR1 is ENHRY and CDR2 is SYGVKD. V gave up 4 bases and J gave up 7 bases; unmatched junction bases: 6. The CDR3 DNA reads TGTGCCATCAGTGCTGGACAGGGGGCACGAAATGAGCAGTTCTTC. This sequence encodes CAISAGQGARNEQFF.

This clonotype was seen only a few times. The chain combines TRBV7-2 with TRBJ2-7; TRBD2 matches at 7 bases. Trimming cost V 8 bases and J 4 bases; bases outside gene matches: 11. The germline V gene encodes CDR1 SGHTA and CDR2 FQGNSA. The CDR3 spans 14 residues. CDR3 bases: TGTGCCAGCGAGGTCGCGGGAGTAAGGTACGAGCAGTACTTC. Residues: CASEVAGVRYEQYF.

The chain has TRBV20-1 and TRBJ2-1; no clear D gene. Germline CDR1 DFQATT, CDR2 SNEGSKA (reference sequence). This CDR3 has 13 amino acids. Trimming cost V 0 bases and J 5 bases, with 8 bases left between them. Here the CDR3 DNA reads TGCAGTGCTAGAGATTATCTAGACAATGAGCAGTTCTTC. It specifies CSARDYLDNEQFF.

The rearrangement uses TRBV20-1 and TRBJ2-1; 16 bases fit TRBD2. There are 17 residues in the CDR3. CDR1 is DFQATT and CDR2 is SNEGSKA in the germline V gene (reference sequence). The junction had 6 bases not matched to a gene; V was cut back by 6 bases and J by 1 base. CDR3 DNA: TGCAGTGCCACGGGACTAGCGGGAGGGGGGTCCTACAATGAGCAGTTCTTC. Translating it yields CSATGLAGGGSYNEQFF.

This clonotype was seen repeatedly, ten times or more. The rearrangement links TRBV7-2 to TRBJ2-1, with D maybe TRBD2 (6 bases). The CDR3 loop spans 17 amino acids. V was shortened by 5 bases and J by 5 bases, with 22 bases between the two germline ends. Germline-derived CDR1 and CDR2 are SGHTA and FQGNSA. The CDR3 bases are TGTGCCAGCAGCCCCACATTCCGGGGGTCCAGAGACAATGAGCAGTTCTTC. Its translation is CASSPTFRGSRDNEQFF.

The V call is TRBV6-2 or TRBV6-3, the J call TRBJ2-3, with no clear D. CDR3 length equals 18 residues. The V end was cut by 4 bases, the J end by 2 bases, with 22 bases between. Per germline, CDR1 MNHEY and CDR2 SVGEGT. DNA for the CDR3: TGTGCCAGCAGTTGGGCCCTGACTGGGCATGCCTCCACAGATACGCAGTATTTT. Translation: CASSWALTGHASTDTQYF.

This sequence joins TRBV4-3 and TRBJ1-2; a weak D match, TRBD1 (6 bases). This CDR3 is 15 amino acids long. The germline V gene has CDR1 LGHNA and CDR2 YSLEER. Trimming shortened V by 1 base and J by 8 bases, and 17 bases separated the two germline ends. In DNA form, the CDR3 reads TGCGCCAGCAGCCAAGGATTGGGGGCGCTGGGGGGCTACACCTTC. This encodes CASSQGLGALGGYTF.

The chain links TRBV27 to TRBJ2-1; 9 nucleotides match TRBD1. V dropped 6 bases and J dropped 8; count of bases not matched to a gene: 11. This CDR3 region has 15 residues. In germline, CDR1 is MNHEY, CDR2 SMNVEV (reference sequence). The CDR3 sequence: CASSLGTGNVYEQFF. The CDR3 DNA reads as TGTGCCAGCAGCCTCGGGACAGGGAATGTATATGAGCAGTTCTTC.